This T cell receptor beta chain appears in the sequencing data of a study of blood T cell repertoires in COVID-19. Study at large: Samples of COVID-19 (acute and convalescent) were obtained from the United States, Italy and Spain. Sample material is recorded as cDNA or gDNA derived from T cells, B-cell-depleted T cells, or PBMCs.

Sequencing was performed with immunoSEQ multiplex PCR; in TCRdb, only in-frame clones are kept and a portion is missing. This sample has 100,000 to 150,000 clones, with about 74% found just once. This clone appeared many times. The sequenced material came from peripheral blood. The receptor was isolated from an older man with COVID-19, enrolled during active disease.

In nucleotides, the CDR3 is TGTGCCAGTAGTTTGGAGGGCTTCAATCAGCCCCAGCATTTT. This translates into CASSLEGFNQPQHF. The V and J genes are TRBV19 and TRBJ1-5; D not resolved. Germline V gives CDR1 LNHDA, CDR2 SQIVND (reference sequence). The CDR3 contains 14 residues. With 5 bases removed from V and 3 bases from J, the gap between germline ends came to 11 bases.